The rows below give T cell receptor beta chains drawn from one sample of a study of vaccination and CD4 T cells after COVID-19. Their antigens are not known. TCRdb reprocessed the PCR reads via MiXCR and lists one record per CDR3 protein. The data show about 20,000 distinct CDR3 sequences, over 35% seen once. Sequenced here: CD4+ T cells from blood, cultured in vitro, sampled before SARS-CoV-2 vaccination. Source of these receptors: a human donor who received a COVID-19 vaccine. Both conserved end residues are part of each CDR3. Fields, in order: D gene, clone size, V gene, J gene, CDR3 protein, CDR3 DNA. A D gene is named only where the DNA matches it firmly. Clone sizes are given selectively: once, few, many, or a class where the clone is expanded.

D gene: TRBD1; clone size: -; V gene: TRBV27; J gene: TRBJ1-4; CDR3 protein: CASSWGRGQGGNSGNVQNEKLFF; CDR3 DNA: TGTGCCAGCAGTTGGGGCCGCGGACAGGGGGGAAACAGCGGAAATGTCCAGAATGAAAAACTGTTTTTT
D gene: TRBD1; clone size: few; V gene: TRBV29-1; J gene: TRBJ2-5; CDR3 protein: CSVAGDRGLETQYF; CDR3 DNA: TGCAGCGTTGCCGGCGACAGGGGGCTTGAGACCCAGTACTTC
D gene: TRBD2; clone size: -; V gene: TRBV7-2; J gene: TRBJ2-5; CDR3 protein: CASSLGLAGGLFRETQYF; CDR3 DNA: TGTGCCAGCAGCCTAGGACTAGCGGGGGGGCTTTTTCGAGAGACCCAGTACTTC
D gene: TRBD1; clone size: -; V gene: TRBV19; J gene: TRBJ1-2; CDR3 protein: CASSIAPGGYGYTF; CDR3 DNA: TGTGCCAGTAGTATAGCCCCAGGGGGCTATGGCTACACCTTC
D gene: -; clone size: -; V gene: TRBV19; J gene: TRBJ1-1; CDR3 protein: CASSILGPSGTEAFF; CDR3 DNA: TGTGCCAGTAGTATCCTGGGACCGTCTGGCACTGAAGCTTTCTTT
D gene: -; clone size: few; V gene: TRBV12-3/TRBV12-4; J gene: TRBJ2-7; CDR3 protein: CASSLWSSYEQYF; CDR3 DNA: TGTGCCAGCAGTTTATGGAGCTCCTACGAGCAGTACTTC
D gene: -; clone size: -; V gene: TRBV30; J gene: TRBJ1-3; CDR3 protein: CAWSDVLASGNTIYF; CDR3 DNA: TGTGCCTGGAGCGACGTACTGGCCTCTGGAAACACCATATATTTT
D gene: TRBD2; clone size: -; V gene: TRBV6-5; J gene: TRBJ2-5; CDR3 protein: CASSSPREGRVFETQYF; CDR3 DNA: TGTGCCAGCAGTTCCCCCCGGGAGGGGCGGGTATTCGAGACCCAGTACTTC
D gene: TRBD2; clone size: -; V gene: TRBV9; J gene: TRBJ2-7; CDR3 protein: CASSPSGGAGEQYF; CDR3 DNA: TGTGCCAGCAGTCCAAGCGGGGGGGCTGGCGAGCAGTACTTC
D gene: -; clone size: -; V gene: TRBV18; J gene: TRBJ2-1; CDR3 protein: CASPTREGSDNEQFF; CDR3 DNA: TGTGCCAGCCCCACCCGGGAAGGGAGCGACAATGAGCAGTTCTTC
D gene: -; clone size: -; V gene: TRBV2; J gene: TRBJ1-5; CDR3 protein: CASTGEGPSNQPQHF; CDR3 DNA: TGTGCCAGCACCGGGGAGGGACCTAGCAATCAGCCCCAGCATTTT